These 17 T cell receptor beta chains were sequenced from one sample in a study of blood T cell repertoires in COVID-19 (dated by TCRdb to 2020 to 2022). Library creation used the immunoSEQ multiplex PCR assay. The immuneACCESS repertoire file appears here via TCRdb, limited to in-frame rearrangements. These files lack a portion of the clones; in checked studies, under half of the deficit traces to unresolved V genes, and the cause of the others is not known. The sample table shows 80,000 or so clones, and 65% to 90% are seen once. Of the sample, 8.5% to 10% falls within the top ten clones. Sequenced sample: peripheral blood. Receptors were obtained from a man in his fifties with COVID-19, enrolled during active disease.

The rearrangement uses TRBV19 and TRBJ2-7; the match to TRBD1 covers 8 bases. Germline CDR1 is LNHDA and CDR2 is SQIVND (reference sequence). The CDR3 length is 13 residues. V lost 4 bases and J lost 7; bases outside the gene matches: 6. The CDR3 spells CASSRTGTREQYF. The CDR3 DNA follows: TGTGCCAGTAGTAGGACAGGGACCAGAGAGCAGTACTTC.

The chain is built from TRBV6-5 and TRBJ1-5; no clear D. V lost 6 bases and J lost 0, with 12 bases in between. The length of the CDR3 is 15 residues. Germline V gene sequence: CDR1 MNHEY, CDR2 SVGAGI. The CDR3 nucleotides are TGTGCCAGCAGATCAACCGAGTATAGCAATCAGCCCCAGCATTTT. Its protein is CASRSTEYSNQPQHF.

The chain links TRBV2 to TRBJ1-2; no firm D call. CDR1 SNHLY and CDR2 FYNNEI come from the germline V gene. V lost 3 bases and J 4 bases, leaving 3 bases between the germline ends. This CDR3 has 11 amino acids. The CDR3 is CASSDSYGYTF. CDR3 in DNA: TGTGCCAGCAGTGACAGCTATGGCTACACCTTC.

The chain links TRBV18 to TRBJ1-1; 7 positions agree with TRBD1. This CDR3 comprises 14 residues. Germline assignment: CDR1 KGHSH and CDR2 LQKENI. Trimming at V came to 4 bases and at J to 2 bases, leaving 4 bases not matched to a gene. The CDR3 reads CASSRDRSNTEAFF. In DNA, the CDR3 is TGTGCCAGCTCACGGGACAGAAGTAACACTGAAGCTTTCTTT.

The V call is TRBV28, the J call TRBJ1-2, with a weak D call TRBD1 (6 bases). The CDR3 contains 12 residues. Germline assignment: CDR1 MDHEN and CDR2 SYDVKM. V was pared by 8 bases and J by 0 bases, with 7 bases between. The CDR3 DNA reads as TGTGCCAGCTGGACAGCTAACTATGGCTACACCTTC. It specifies CASWTANYGYTF.

The CDR3 protein is CASRRLAGETYNEQFF. In DNA, the CDR3 is TGTGCCAGCAGGAGGCTAGCGGGAGAAACCTACAATGAGCAGTTCTTC. This chain uses TRBV7-9 with TRBJ2-1, with 10 bases aligning to TRBD2. V dropped 6 bases and J dropped 2; count of bases not matched to a gene: 7. The length of the CDR3 is 16 residues. CDR1 is SEHNR and CDR2 is FQNEAQ in the germline V gene (reference sequence).

This chain uses TRBV30 with TRBJ1-6; D gene uncertain. Trimming left V 4 bases short and J 10 bases short, with 14 bases between. CDR1 and CDR2 from the germline V gene are GTSNPN and SVGIG (reference sequence). The CDR3 has 13 amino acids. CDR3 amino acids: CAWKPGWRSPLHF. In DNA form, the CDR3 reads TGTGCCTGGAAACCCGGGTGGAGGTCACCCCTCCACTTT.

The rearrangement links TRBV18 to TRBJ2-7; D is ambiguous. The germline gives CDR1 KGHSH, CDR2 LQKENI. This CDR3 has 13 amino acids. V was trimmed by 6 bases and J by 3 bases, leaving 12 bases between them. DNA of the CDR3: TGTGCCAGCTCCCTGTCCCCTAGCTACGAGCAGTACTTC. Translated: CASSLSPSYEQYF.

The chain recombines TRBV6-2 or TRBV6-3 with TRBJ1-1; D is possibly TRBD1 (6 bases). The CDR3 loop spans 15 amino acids. Trimming removed 6 bases from V and 2 bases from J, with 16 bases in between. Germline V lookup: CDR1 MNHEY, CDR2 SVGEGT. Written as DNA, the CDR3 is TGTGCCAGCAGCTTCGCCGGGACACTAAACACTGAAGCTTTCTTT. It specifies CASSFAGTLNTEAFF.

The chain recombines TRBV6-5 with TRBJ2-5; the match to TRBD1 covers 11 bases. The CDR3 runs 14 residues. Trimming at V came to 10 bases and at J to 4 bases, leaving 8 bases not matched to a gene. The germline CDR1 and CDR2 sequences are MNHEY and SVGAGI. CDR3 coding DNA: TGTGCCACCAGGACAGGGGGCGCGGGAGAGACCCAGTACTTC. Translating gives CATRTGGAGETQYF.

This chain connects TRBV7-9 to TRBJ1-2; tentatively, D is TRBD1 (5 bases). Germline V gene data show CDR1 as SEHNR and CDR2 as FQNEAQ (reference sequence). The CDR3 covers 15 residues. Trimming removed 0 bases at V and 7 bases at J, with 15 bases between. The chain's CDR3 is CASSLANSQQGGYTF. In DNA, the CDR3 is TGTGCCAGCAGCTTAGCAAACAGCCAGCAGGGTGGCTACACCTTC.

The chain uses TRBV11-2 and TRBJ1-6; 8 bases are a match to TRBD1. Germline CDR1 is SGHAT and CDR2 is FQNNGV. The junction had 7 bases not matched to a gene; V was cut back by 5 bases and J by 10 bases. The CDR3 consists of 14 residues. The CDR3 protein is CASSPDRARSPLHF. CDR3 in DNA: TGTGCCAGCAGCCCGGACAGGGCAAGATCACCCCTCCACTTT.

The chain recombines TRBV28 with TRBJ1-5; D unclear. Germline lookup yields CDR1 MDHEN and CDR2 SYDVKM. The V end was cut by 5 bases, the J end by 4 bases, with 21 bases between. The CDR3 covers 17 residues. In DNA form, the CDR3 reads TGTGCCAGCAGTCCCTATGGCGCCGAGGGTGGTAATCAGCCCCAGCATTTT. This gives the protein CASSPYGAEGGNQPQHF.

This sequence joins TRBV27 and TRBJ1-1; D might be TRBD1 (6 bases). CDR3 length: 16 residues. With 6 bases removed from V and 1 base from J, the gap between germline ends came to 18 bases. Per germline, CDR1 MNHEY and CDR2 SMNVEV (reference sequence). For the CDR3, the DNA is TGTGCCAGCAGGCTAGACGCAACAGGGTGGAACACTGAAGCTTTCTTT. Translation gives CASRLDATGWNTEAFF.

This chain uses TRBV6-5 with TRBJ2-1, with D tentatively TRBD1 (6 bases). Germline loops: CDR1 MNHEY, CDR2 SVGAGI. V shed 6 bases and J shed 6 bases, with 18 bases lying between them. The CDR3 sequence is 15 residues long. In nucleotides, the CDR3 is TGTGCCAGCAGATATATCGCAGGGGCCGGCAATGAGCAGTTCTTC. This encodes CASRYIAGAGNEQFF.

V usage is TRBV18 and J usage is TRBJ2-2; 7 nucleotides align to TRBD1. Trimming removed 3 bases from V and 2 bases from J; junction bases left unmatched: 3. CDR1 is KGHSH and CDR2 is LQKENI in the germline V gene. This CDR3 has 15 residues. CDR3 DNA: TGTGCCAGCTCACCCCGACAGGGTAACACCGGGGAGCTGTTTTTT. Amino acids: CASSPRQGNTGELFF.

The chain is built from TRBV4-3 and TRBJ1-1, with D tentatively TRBD1 (5 bases). The CDR3 runs to 13 residues. The V end lost 6 bases, the J end lost 3 bases, and 11 bases lay between the germline ends. Germline V gives CDR1 LGHNA, CDR2 YSLEER. For the CDR3, the DNA is TGCGCCAGCAGTCTTGACAGATACACTGAAGCTTTCTTT. This encodes CASSLDRYTEAFF.